This T cell receptor beta chain was recorded in a study of T cell changes during pregnancy in multiple sclerosis. Assay: immunoSEQ multiplex PCR; the TCRdb copy retains only in-frame clones and omits some. The sample shows 110,000 or so clones, 93% of them seen only once. Remarks on this clone: Other DNA variants within this sample encode the same CDR3.

The CDR3 runs to 15 residues. The V and J ends lost 6 bases and 5 bases respectively, with 19 bases between them. Per germline, CDR1 SGHAT and CDR2 FQNNGV. The V call is TRBV11-2, the J call TRBJ2-5; D may be TRBD2 (5 bases). Source: peripheral blood, taken before pregnancy. This clonotype was obtained from a female donor with multiple sclerosis, enrolled in a pregnancy study. The CDR3 loop is CASSLYGGSLETQYF. The CDR3 nucleotides are TGTGCCAGCAGTTTATACGGCGGGTCCCTGGAGACCCAGTACTTC.